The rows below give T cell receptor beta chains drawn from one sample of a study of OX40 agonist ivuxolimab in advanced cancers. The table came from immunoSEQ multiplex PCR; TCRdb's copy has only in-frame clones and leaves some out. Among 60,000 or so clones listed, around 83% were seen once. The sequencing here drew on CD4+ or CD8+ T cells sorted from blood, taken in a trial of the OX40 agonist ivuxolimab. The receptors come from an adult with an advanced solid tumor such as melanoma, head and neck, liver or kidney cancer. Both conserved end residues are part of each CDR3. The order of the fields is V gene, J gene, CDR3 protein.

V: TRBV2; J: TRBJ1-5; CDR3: CASGTESRQPQHF
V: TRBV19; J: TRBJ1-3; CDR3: CASIAGEQHTIYF
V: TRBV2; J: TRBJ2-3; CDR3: CASRPGQGNSGSGTDTQYF
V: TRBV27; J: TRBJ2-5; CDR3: CASSFSGETQYF
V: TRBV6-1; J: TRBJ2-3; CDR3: CASSDLGGPSTDTQYF
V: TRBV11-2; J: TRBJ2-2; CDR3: CASSFTGEVGELFF
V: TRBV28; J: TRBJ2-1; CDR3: CASSYLGLMGNEQFF
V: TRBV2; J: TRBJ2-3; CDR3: CASRDLGAGDTQYF
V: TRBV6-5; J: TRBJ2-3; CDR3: CASRRDRESDTQYF
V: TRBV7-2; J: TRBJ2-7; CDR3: CASSYDRSHTYEQYF
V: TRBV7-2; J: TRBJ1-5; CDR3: CASSSRQGVGPQHF
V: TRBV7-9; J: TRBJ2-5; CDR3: CASSNRQGVDETQYF
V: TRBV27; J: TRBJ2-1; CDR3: CASSRPGLGGEQFF
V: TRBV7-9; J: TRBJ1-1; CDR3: CASSQLGSTEAFF
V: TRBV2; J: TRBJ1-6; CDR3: CASSENRDSPLHF